This is a list of T cell receptor beta chains from one sample in a study of cytomegalovirus exposure and HLA in healthy donors. Method: immunoSEQ multiplex PCR; TCRdb's copy keeps in-frame clones and lacks some. The sample carries around 130,000 clones, 75% to 85% recorded once. The sample consisted of PBMCs. These receptors were collected from a girl under 10 years old in good health and CMV-seronegative. Both conserved end residues are part of each CDR3. Fields, in order: J gene, V gene, D gene, CDR3 length, clone size, CDR3 DNA, CDR3 protein. D genes are given only for firm matches. Rows give clone size only sometimes, using once, few, many, or a class for an expanded clone.

>TRBJ2-1|TRBV18|-|14|few
TGTGCCAGCTCACCACCGACTCGGCGGGATGAGCAGTTCTTC
CASSPPTRRDEQFF
>TRBJ1-5|TRBV25-1|-|16|-
TGTGCCAGCAGGTGGGAGGGAGAGATGGGCAATCAGCCCCAGCATTTT
CASRWEGEMGNQPQHF
>TRBJ2-5|TRBV25-1|TRBD1|16|-
TGTGCCAGCAGTGAGGAGAAACAGGGGGCGGGAGAGACCCAGTACTTC
CASSEEKQGAGETQYF
>TRBJ2-3|TRBV5-6|-|13|-
TGTGCCAGCCACAGGGAACCCACAGATACGCAGTATTTT
CASHREPTDTQYF
>TRBJ2-7|TRBV6-5|-|14|-
TGTGCCAGCAGTTACCATGGGACGGACTACGAGCAGTACTTC
CASSYHGTDYEQYF
>TRBJ1-1|TRBV6-1|TRBD1|16|-
TGTGCCAGCAGTGCACATAACAGGGGGCATGACACTGAAGCTTTCTTT
CASSAHNRGHDTEAFF
>TRBJ2-1|TRBV7-2|-|13|-
TGTGCCAGCAGCCCCGTATACTTCAATGAGCAGTTCTTC
CASSPVYFNEQFF
>TRBJ1-1|TRBV28|-|11|-
TGTGCCAGCAGTCGGAACACTGAAGCTTTCTTT
CASSRNTEAFF
>TRBJ2-3|TRBV7-9|-|13|-
TGTGCCAGCAGCCTAGGGGGGCGGAGTACGCAGTATTTT
CASSLGGRSTQYF
>TRBJ1-2|TRBV7-9|TRBD1|16|once
TGTGCCAGCAGAGATTCGGCCGGGACAGCGGAATATGGCTACACCTTC
CASRDSAGTAEYGYTF
>TRBJ2-1|TRBV27|TRBD2|16|-
TGTGCCAGCAGTTGGGCGACTAGCGGGAGAAACAATGAGCAGTTCTTC
CASSWATSGRNNEQFF
>TRBJ1-1|TRBV9|-|18|-
TGTGCCAGCAGCGTGACCGATCCCGGCCCGGGGGACGGAACTGAAGCTTTCTTT
CASSVTDPGPGDGTEAFF
>TRBJ1-2|TRBV7-9|-|13|-
TGTGCCAGCAGCCGCTCCGGGGGGGATTACTACACCTTC
CASSRSGGDYYTF
>TRBJ2-7|TRBV27|TRBD1|16|-
TGTGCCAGCAGAGCGAATTCGGGACAGGGTGCCCACGAGCAGTACTTC
CASRANSGQGAHEQYF
>TRBJ2-1|TRBV28|TRBD2|15|-
TGTGCCAGCAGTCGTGTAGCGGGAGGGCAGGATGAGCAGTTCTTC
CASSRVAGGQDEQFF
>TRBJ2-7|TRBV19|-|13|-
TGTGCCAGTAGTATCCAGGGTAACTACGAGCAGTACTTC
CASSIQGNYEQYF
>TRBJ1-3|TRBV18|-|14|-
TGTGCCAGCTCACCACAGGGAGCTGGAAACACCATATATTTT
CASSPQGAGNTIYF
>TRBJ2-1|TRBV4-3|-|16|-
TGCGCCAGCAGCCATATGGGCAGGGAAGCCTACAATGAGCAGTTCTTC
CASSHMGREAYNEQFF
>TRBJ2-1|TRBV30|-|12|-
TGTGCCTGGATGTTCAGCTACAATGAGCAGTTCTTC
CAWMFSYNEQFF
>TRBJ1-4|TRBV30|-|13|-
TGTGCCTCCTACAGGGCGGGGGATGAAAAACTGTTTTTT
CASYRAGDEKLFF
>TRBJ2-5|TRBV6-5|TRBD1|15|-
TGTGCCAGCAGTTACTCTTGGACAGGGCAAGAGACCCAGTACTTC
CASSYSWTGQETQYF
>TRBJ2-5|TRBV5-5|TRBD2|17|-
TGTGCCAGCAGCTTGTTAACGGGGGGGTCCTTCCAGGAGACCCAGTACTTC
CASSLLTGGSFQETQYF
>TRBJ2-6|TRBV5-4|-|16|-
TGTGCCAGCAGCCCGGCTAGCAACCCTGGGGCCAACGTCCTGACTTTC
CASSPASNPGANVLTF
>TRBJ1-2|TRBV9|-|14|-
TGTGCCAGCAGCGTCCCCTACAGTAACTATGGCTACACCTTC
CASSVPYSNYGYTF
>TRBJ2-3|TRBV27|TRBD2|17|-
TGTGCCAGCAGTTTAGATTACCCCGGACTAGCAGGAGATACGCAGTATTTT
CASSLDYPGLAGDTQYF
>TRBJ2-1|TRBV21-1|-|17|-
TGTGCCAGCAGCAAAGGTGCGAGCGGGGGGACCTACAATGAGCAGTTCTTC
CASSKGASGGTYNEQFF
>TRBJ2-7|TRBV13|-|12|-
TGTGCCAGCAGCCGTTACTCCTACGAGCAGTACTTC
CASSRYSYEQYF
>TRBJ2-3|TRBV19|TRBD2|19|-
TGTGCCAGAAATTATCGAGCTGGACTAGCGGGAGACAGGCGGGATACGCAGTATTTT
CARNYRAGLAGDRRDTQYF
>TRBJ1-4|TRBV27|-|12|once
TGTGCCAGCAGTTTACTAGGCGAAAAACTGTTTTTT
CASSLLGEKLFF
>TRBJ2-2|TRBV28|TRBD1|16|-
TGTGCCAGCAGTTCCGGGACAGAAGAGAACACCGGGGAGCTGTTTTTT
CASSSGTEENTGELFF
>TRBJ1-4|TRBV28|-|13|once
TGTGCCAGCCGGTCAGCGGTTTATGAAAAACTGTTTTTT
CASRSAVYEKLFF
>TRBJ2-7|TRBV27|TRBD1|12|-
TGTGCCAGCAGTTTTACAGGGGGCGAGCAGTACTTC
CASSFTGGEQYF
>TRBJ1-5|TRBV2|TRBD1|15|once
TGTGCCAGCAGTGAGGGGACAGGGGGTGGTCAGCCCCAGCATTTT
CASSEGTGGGQPQHF
>TRBJ1-2|TRBV15|-|13|-
TGTGCCACCAGCAGAACAGGGATAGGGGGCTACACCTTC
CATSRTGIGGYTF
>TRBJ2-2|TRBV28|TRBD2|16|-
TGTGCCAGCAGTTTTAGTAGGACTAGGGTAACCGGGGAGCTGTTTTTT
CASSFSRTRVTGELFF
>TRBJ2-3|TRBV2|-|16|-
TGTGCCAGCAATTGGCCCGGGGAACCGAACACAGATACGCAGTATTTT
CASNWPGEPNTDTQYF
>TRBJ2-7|TRBV5-5|TRBD1|15|few
TGTGCCAGCAGCTTTATCGGGACAGGGGCCTACGAGCAGTACTTC
CASSFIGTGAYEQYF
>TRBJ2-7|TRBV5-4|-|11|-
TGTGCCAGCAGCCCAGGGGTCGAGCAGTACTTC
CASSPGVEQYF
>TRBJ2-7|TRBV7-8|TRBD1|15|-
TGTGCCAGCAGCTCCTCCGGGACAGGGGGCTCCGAGCAGTACTTC
CASSSSGTGGSEQYF
>TRBJ2-1|TRBV7-9|-|12|-
TGTGCCAGCAGCTTAGGACAGAGTGAGCAGTTCTTC
CASSLGQSEQFF
>TRBJ2-3|TRBV5-1|-|16|-
TGCGCCAGCAGCTTGGACGGTCCTCCTAGCACAGATACGCAGTATTTT
CASSLDGPPSTDTQYF
>TRBJ2-7|TRBV10-3|-|14|-
TGTGCCATCAGACTGCGCGGGGACTCCTACGAGCAGTACTTC
CAIRLRGDSYEQYF
>TRBJ1-3|TRBV30|-|13|-
TGTGCCTTTCAGACGGGCTCTGGAAACACCATATATTTT
CAFQTGSGNTIYF
>TRBJ1-4|TRBV18|TRBD1|16|-
TGTGCCAGCTCACCGAGGGGGCAAACAACTAATGAAAAACTGTTTTTT
CASSPRGQTTNEKLFF
>TRBJ1-4|TRBV5-8|-|16|-
TGTGCCAGCAGCTCTGGACAGAAAATGAGTAATGAAAAACTGTTTTTT
CASSSGQKMSNEKLFF
>TRBJ2-7|TRBV30|TRBD2|14|-
TGTGCCTGCGTGACTAGCGGGAGCTCCTACGAGCAGTACTTC
CACVTSGSSYEQYF
>TRBJ2-1|TRBV4-2|-|15|-
TGTGCCAGCAGCCAAGGAATTAGCCCCCCAGCTGAGCAGTTCTTC
CASSQGISPPAEQFF
>TRBJ2-7|TRBV7-2|TRBD1|14|-
TGTGCCAGCAGCTTAAGAGGGGGCCTCAACGAGCAGTACTTC
CASSLRGGLNEQYF
>TRBJ2-1|TRBV13|TRBD2|16|-
TGTGCCAGCAGCACCAGGACTAGCGGGGCCTACAATGAGCAGTTCTTC
CASSTRTSGAYNEQFF
>TRBJ1-2|TRBV19|TRBD1|16|few
TGTGCCAGTAGTATTGGTTGGGGACAGGGAAACTATGGCTACACCTTC
CASSIGWGQGNYGYTF
>TRBJ2-2|TRBV9|-|16|-
TGTGCCAGCAGCGACGCCCGGGGACAGAACACCGGGGAGCTGTTTTTT
CASSDARGQNTGELFF
>TRBJ1-1|TRBV2|-|16|-
TGTGCCAGCAGGATCAGACAGGTGGGGAAGAACACTGAAGCTTTCTTT
CASRIRQVGKNTEAFF
>TRBJ2-2|TRBV7-3|TRBD2|16|-
TGTGCCAGCAGCTTAAGACCGGGACTAGCGACCGGGGAGCTGTTTTTT
CASSLRPGLATGELFF
>TRBJ2-7|TRBV5-1|TRBD1|14|-
TGCGCCAGCAGTTCGACAGGGGACTCCTACGAGCAGTACTTC
CASSSTGDSYEQYF
>TRBJ1-1|TRBV30|-|14|-
TGTGCCTGGGGGGGACAAGAGGGTACCACTGAAGCTTTCTTT
CAWGGQEGTTEAFF